A selection of T cell receptor beta chains follows, all from one sample in a study of blood T cell repertoires in COVID-19. Clones were sequenced by immunoSEQ multiplex PCR, and TCRdb holds only the in-frame ones, with some missing. The profile shows about 200,000 clones, 85% to 90% of them singletons. The specimen sequenced was peripheral blood. The source of these receptors is an older man with acute or convalescent COVID-19. The CDR3 runs from the conserved cysteine through the conserved F or W. Fields, in order: CDR3 protein, CDR3 DNA, D gene, clone size, V gene, J gene. A D gene is named only where the DNA matches it firmly. Part of the rows lack a size; the others show once, few, many or a class for expanded clones.

cdr3_aa: CASSPRRISYNEQFF; cdr3_nt: TGTGCCAGCAGCCCCAGAAGAATCTCCTACAATGAGCAGTTCTTC; d_call: -; clone_size: -; v_call: TRBV11-2; j_call: TRBJ2-1
cdr3_aa: CASSYRRVADTQYF; cdr3_nt: TGTGCCAGCAGTTACAGGCGGGTCGCAGATACGCAGTATTTT; d_call: -; clone_size: -; v_call: TRBV6-5; j_call: TRBJ2-3
cdr3_aa: CASSSTGDTEAFF; cdr3_nt: TGCGCCAGCAGCTCGACAGGGGACACTGAAGCTTTCTTT; d_call: TRBD1; clone_size: -; v_call: TRBV5-1; j_call: TRBJ1-1
cdr3_aa: CATSGGTASNSPLHF; cdr3_nt: TGTGCCACCAGTGGGGGGACAGCTTCCAATTCACCCCTCCACTTT; d_call: TRBD1; clone_size: -; v_call: TRBV24-1; j_call: TRBJ1-6
cdr3_aa: CASSSSVPPEAFF; cdr3_nt: TGTGCCAGCAGTTCGTCGGTACCCCCTGAAGCTTTCTTT; d_call: -; clone_size: -; v_call: TRBV6-5; j_call: TRBJ1-1
cdr3_aa: CATSRDGGFGNTIYF; cdr3_nt: TGTGCCACCAGCAGAGACGGGGGGTTTGGAAACACCATATATTTT; d_call: -; clone_size: -; v_call: TRBV15; j_call: TRBJ1-3
cdr3_aa: CASSPRVANTEAFF; cdr3_nt: TGTGCCAGCAGTCCGCGGGTCGCGAACACTGAAGCTTTCTTT; d_call: -; clone_size: -; v_call: TRBV6-2/TRBV6-3; j_call: TRBJ1-1
cdr3_aa: CASSAYRLAGGRTGELFF; cdr3_nt: TGTGCCAGCAGTGCCTATCGACTAGCGGGAGGTCGGACCGGGGAGCTGTTTTTT; d_call: TRBD2; clone_size: -; v_call: TRBV27; j_call: TRBJ2-2
cdr3_aa: CASSIAPGRVFAGANVLTF; cdr3_nt: TGTGCCAGTAGTATAGCCCCGGGCAGGGTCTTTGCTGGGGCCAACGTCCTGACTTTC; d_call: -; clone_size: -; v_call: TRBV19; j_call: TRBJ2-6
cdr3_aa: CASSFLSGTSAYEQYF; cdr3_nt: TGCGCCAGCAGCTTCCTTTCCGGGACTAGCGCTTACGAGCAGTACTTC; d_call: TRBD2; clone_size: -; v_call: TRBV5-1; j_call: TRBJ2-7
cdr3_aa: CASSLRGQFNSPLHF; cdr3_nt: TGTGCCAGCAGTTTACGGGGACAGTTTAATTCACCCCTCCACTTT; d_call: TRBD1; clone_size: -; v_call: TRBV28; j_call: TRBJ1-6
cdr3_aa: CASSLDSGGRLGYTF; cdr3_nt: TGTGCCAGCAGCTTAGATTCGGGCGGGAGGCTAGGCTACACCTTC; d_call: -; clone_size: few; v_call: TRBV7-2; j_call: TRBJ1-2
cdr3_aa: CSAEGRETQYF; cdr3_nt: TGCAGTGCCGAGGGCCGAGAGACCCAGTACTTC; d_call: -; clone_size: -; v_call: TRBV20-1; j_call: TRBJ2-5
cdr3_aa: CASSVPGLASNEQFF; cdr3_nt: TGTGCCAGCAGTGTCCCGGGACTAGCGTCCAATGAGCAGTTCTTC; d_call: TRBD2; clone_size: -; v_call: TRBV27; j_call: TRBJ2-1
cdr3_aa: CASSMVWGSTDTGELFF; cdr3_nt: TGTGCCAGTAGTATGGTGTGGGGCAGCACAGACACCGGGGAGCTGTTTTTT; d_call: -; clone_size: -; v_call: TRBV19; j_call: TRBJ2-2
cdr3_aa: CASASGDGELFF; cdr3_nt: TGCGCCAGTGCATCCGGGGACGGGGAGCTGTTTTTT; d_call: -; clone_size: few; v_call: TRBV10-1; j_call: TRBJ2-2
cdr3_aa: CASSFVPGENNEQFF; cdr3_nt: TGTGCCAGCAGCTTCGTGCCAGGGGAAAACAATGAGCAGTTCTTC; d_call: -; clone_size: -; v_call: TRBV7-3; j_call: TRBJ2-1
cdr3_aa: CASSLVAGWNYGYTF; cdr3_nt: TGTGCCAGCAGTTTAGTGGCAGGTTGGAACTATGGCTACACCTTC; d_call: -; clone_size: few; v_call: TRBV28; j_call: TRBJ1-2
cdr3_aa: CASSLQGQPQHF; cdr3_nt: TGTGCCAGCAGTTTACAGGGACAGCCCCAGCATTTT; d_call: -; clone_size: -; v_call: TRBV12-3/TRBV12-4; j_call: TRBJ1-5
cdr3_aa: CASSPPLSGRAYNEQFF; cdr3_nt: TGTGCCAGCTCACCACCTTTAAGCGGGAGGGCGTACAATGAGCAGTTCTTC; d_call: TRBD2; clone_size: -; v_call: TRBV18; j_call: TRBJ2-1
cdr3_aa: CASSYRYGEQFF; cdr3_nt: TGTGCCAGCAGTTACCGCTATGGTGAGCAGTTCTTC; d_call: -; clone_size: once; v_call: TRBV28; j_call: TRBJ2-1
cdr3_aa: CASSESQRRGYGYTF; cdr3_nt: TGCGCCAGCAGTGAGTCGCAAAGGAGAGGCTATGGCTACACCTTC; d_call: -; clone_size: once; v_call: TRBV10-2; j_call: TRBJ1-2
cdr3_aa: CASSLNSGGQGAPLHF; cdr3_nt: TGCGCCAGCAGCTTAAATTCCGGGGGACAGGGGGCACCCCTCCACTTT; d_call: TRBD1; clone_size: once; v_call: TRBV5-1; j_call: TRBJ1-6
cdr3_aa: CASSDGGGGQPQHF; cdr3_nt: TGTGCCAGCAGTGACGGGGGGGGAGGTCAGCCCCAGCATTTT; d_call: -; clone_size: -; v_call: TRBV6-1; j_call: TRBJ1-5
cdr3_aa: CASSLQNRDYEEQFF; cdr3_nt: TGTGCCAGCAGTTTACAAAACCGGGACTACGAGGAGCAGTTCTTC; d_call: TRBD2; clone_size: -; v_call: TRBV27; j_call: TRBJ2-1
cdr3_aa: CASSPGGGQETQYF; cdr3_nt: TGTGCCAGCAGCCCAGGGGGAGGACAAGAGACCCAGTACTTC; d_call: -; clone_size: -; v_call: TRBV11-3; j_call: TRBJ2-5
cdr3_aa: CASSQGTGSGNTIYF; cdr3_nt: TGTGCCAGCAGCCAAGGGACAGGCTCTGGAAACACCATATATTTT; d_call: TRBD1; clone_size: -; v_call: TRBV3-1/TRBV3-2; j_call: TRBJ1-3
cdr3_aa: CASSIGTGGSSSTDTQYF; cdr3_nt: TGTGCCAGTAGTATCGGGACAGGGGGCTCCTCTAGCACAGATACGCAGTATTTT; d_call: TRBD1; clone_size: -; v_call: TRBV19; j_call: TRBJ2-3
cdr3_aa: CSVEDRSQGGEKLFF; cdr3_nt: TGCAGCGTTGAAGATCGTAGCCAGGGAGGGGAAAAACTGTTTTTT; d_call: -; clone_size: -; v_call: TRBV29-1; j_call: TRBJ1-4
cdr3_aa: CASSAGQGDSDEQYF; cdr3_nt: TGTGCCAGCAGCGCCGGACAGGGGGATAGCGACGAGCAGTACTTC; d_call: TRBD1; clone_size: -; v_call: TRBV5-8; j_call: TRBJ2-7
cdr3_aa: CASSKTLITNYGYTF; cdr3_nt: TGTGCCAGCAGCAAAACTCTAATTACTAACTATGGCTACACCTTC; d_call: -; clone_size: few; v_call: TRBV21-1; j_call: TRBJ1-2
cdr3_aa: CASSYGTNYEKLFF; cdr3_nt: TGTGCCAGCAGTTACGGGACAAATTACGAAAAACTGTTTTTT; d_call: -; clone_size: few; v_call: TRBV6-6; j_call: TRBJ1-4
cdr3_aa: CASSFGGANYEQYF; cdr3_nt: TGCGCCAGCAGCTTCGGGGGGGCCAACTACGAGCAGTACTTC; d_call: TRBD2; clone_size: -; v_call: TRBV5-1; j_call: TRBJ2-7
cdr3_aa: CASSVDSLDEQFF; cdr3_nt: TGTGCCAGTAGTGTGGACTCCCTCGATGAGCAGTTCTTC; d_call: -; clone_size: -; v_call: TRBV19; j_call: TRBJ2-1
cdr3_aa: CASSPLRGRETQYF; cdr3_nt: TGTGCCAGCTCACCACTTCGGGGTCGAGAGACCCAGTACTTC; d_call: -; clone_size: -; v_call: TRBV18; j_call: TRBJ2-5
cdr3_aa: CASSLQSGAYNEQFF; cdr3_nt: TGCGCCAGCAGCTTACAAAGCGGAGCCTACAATGAGCAGTTCTTC; d_call: -; clone_size: -; v_call: TRBV5-1; j_call: TRBJ2-1
cdr3_aa: CASSTQGATAYNEQFF; cdr3_nt: TGCGCCAGCAGCACGCAGGGGGCAACGGCCTACAATGAGCAGTTCTTC; d_call: TRBD1; clone_size: -; v_call: TRBV5-1; j_call: TRBJ2-1
cdr3_aa: CASSRDRGTAGELFF; cdr3_nt: TGTGCCAGCAGCCGTGACAGGGGGACGGCCGGGGAGCTGTTTTTT; d_call: TRBD1; clone_size: -; v_call: TRBV7-7; j_call: TRBJ2-2